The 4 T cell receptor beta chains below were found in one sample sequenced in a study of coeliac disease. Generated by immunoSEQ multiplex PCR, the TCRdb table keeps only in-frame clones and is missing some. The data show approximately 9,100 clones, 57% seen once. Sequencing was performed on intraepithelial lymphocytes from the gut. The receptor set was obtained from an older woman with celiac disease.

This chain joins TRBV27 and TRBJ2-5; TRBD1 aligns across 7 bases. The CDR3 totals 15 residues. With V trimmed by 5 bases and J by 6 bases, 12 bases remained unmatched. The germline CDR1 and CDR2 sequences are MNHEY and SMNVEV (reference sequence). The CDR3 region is CASSLTTGAGQTQYF. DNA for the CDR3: TGTGCCAGCAGTCTAACCACAGGGGCTGGGCAGACCCAGTACTTC.

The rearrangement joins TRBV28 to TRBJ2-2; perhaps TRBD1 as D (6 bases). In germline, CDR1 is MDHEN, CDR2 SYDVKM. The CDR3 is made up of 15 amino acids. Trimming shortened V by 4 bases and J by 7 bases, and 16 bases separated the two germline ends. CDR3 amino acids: CASSSLTGFGGELFF. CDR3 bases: TGTGCCAGCAGTTCGTTAACAGGGTTTGGCGGGGAGCTGTTTTTT.

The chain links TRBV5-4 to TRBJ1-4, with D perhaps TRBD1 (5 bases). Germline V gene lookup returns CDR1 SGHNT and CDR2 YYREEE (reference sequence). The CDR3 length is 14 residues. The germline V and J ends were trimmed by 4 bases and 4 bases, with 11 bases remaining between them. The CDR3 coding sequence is TGTGCCAGCAGCCCTGGACACAATAATGAAAAACTGTTTTTT. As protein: CASSPGHNNEKLFF.

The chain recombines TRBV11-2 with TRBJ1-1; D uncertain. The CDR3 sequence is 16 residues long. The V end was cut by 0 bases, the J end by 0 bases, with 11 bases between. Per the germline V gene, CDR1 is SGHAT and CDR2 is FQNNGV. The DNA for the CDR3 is TGTGCCAGCAGCTTAGATTCTCCTATGATGAACACTGAAGCTTTCTTT. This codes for CASSLDSPMMNTEAFF. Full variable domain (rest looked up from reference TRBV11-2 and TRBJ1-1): EAGVAQSPRYKIIEKRQSVAFWCNPISGHATLYWYQQILGQGPKLLIQFQNNGVVDDSQLPKDRFSAERLKGVDSTLKIQPAKLEDSAVYLCASSLDSPMMNTEAFFGQGTRLTVV.